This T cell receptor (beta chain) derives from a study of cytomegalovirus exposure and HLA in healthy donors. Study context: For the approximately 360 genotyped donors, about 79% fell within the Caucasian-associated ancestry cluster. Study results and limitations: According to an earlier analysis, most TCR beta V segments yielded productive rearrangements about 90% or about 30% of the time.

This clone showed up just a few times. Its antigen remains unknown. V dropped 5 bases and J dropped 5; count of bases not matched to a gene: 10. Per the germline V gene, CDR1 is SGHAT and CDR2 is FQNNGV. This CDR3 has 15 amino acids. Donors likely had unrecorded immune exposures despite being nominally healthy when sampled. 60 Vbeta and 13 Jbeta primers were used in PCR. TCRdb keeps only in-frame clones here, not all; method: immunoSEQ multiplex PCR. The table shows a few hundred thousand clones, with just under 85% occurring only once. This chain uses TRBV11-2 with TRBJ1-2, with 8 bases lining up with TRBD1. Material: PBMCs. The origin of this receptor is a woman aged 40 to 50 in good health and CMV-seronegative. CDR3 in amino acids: CASSRQGSGGYGYTF. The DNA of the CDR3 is TGTGCCAGCAGCCGACAGGGGTCGGGTGGTTATGGCTACACCTTC.